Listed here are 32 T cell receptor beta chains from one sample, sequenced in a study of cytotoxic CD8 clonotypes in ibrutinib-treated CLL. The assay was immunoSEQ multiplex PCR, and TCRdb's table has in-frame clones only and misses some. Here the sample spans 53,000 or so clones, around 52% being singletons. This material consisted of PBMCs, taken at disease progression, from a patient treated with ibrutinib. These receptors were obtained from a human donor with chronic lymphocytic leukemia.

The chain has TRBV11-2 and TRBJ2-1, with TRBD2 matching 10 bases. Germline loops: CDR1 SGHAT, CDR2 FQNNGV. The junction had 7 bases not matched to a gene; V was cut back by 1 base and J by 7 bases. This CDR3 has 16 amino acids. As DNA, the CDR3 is TGTGCCAGCAGCTTAGGGTCCCTAGCGGGAGTTAATGAGCAGTTCTTC. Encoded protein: CASSLGSLAGVNEQFF.

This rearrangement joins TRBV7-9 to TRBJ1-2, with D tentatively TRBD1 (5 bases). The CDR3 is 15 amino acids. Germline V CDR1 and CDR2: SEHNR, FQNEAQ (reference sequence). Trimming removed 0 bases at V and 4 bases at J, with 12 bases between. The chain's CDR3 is CASSLASGSIYGYTF. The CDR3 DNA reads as TGTGCCAGCAGCTTAGCGTCAGGGTCAATCTATGGCTACACCTTC.

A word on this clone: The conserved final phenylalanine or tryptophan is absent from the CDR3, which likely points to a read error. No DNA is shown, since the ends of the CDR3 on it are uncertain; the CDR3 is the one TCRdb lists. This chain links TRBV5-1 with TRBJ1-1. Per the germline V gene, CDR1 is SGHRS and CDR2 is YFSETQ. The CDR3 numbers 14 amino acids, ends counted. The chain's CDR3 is CASSLSRAGERVKG.

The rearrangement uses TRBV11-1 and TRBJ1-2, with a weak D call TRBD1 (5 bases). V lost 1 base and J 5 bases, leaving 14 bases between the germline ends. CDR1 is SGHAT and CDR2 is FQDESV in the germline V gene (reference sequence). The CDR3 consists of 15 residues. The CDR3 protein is CASSLDGGISYGYTF. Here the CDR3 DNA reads TGTGCCAGCAGCTTAGACGGGGGGATTAGTTATGGCTACACCTTC.

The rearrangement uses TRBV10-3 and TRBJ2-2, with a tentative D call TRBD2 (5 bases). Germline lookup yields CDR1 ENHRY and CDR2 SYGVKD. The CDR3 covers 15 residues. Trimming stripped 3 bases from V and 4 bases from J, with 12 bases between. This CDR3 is CAISDSRVPTGELFF. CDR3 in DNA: TGTGCCATCAGTGATTCGCGGGTCCCCACCGGGGAGCTGTTTTTT.

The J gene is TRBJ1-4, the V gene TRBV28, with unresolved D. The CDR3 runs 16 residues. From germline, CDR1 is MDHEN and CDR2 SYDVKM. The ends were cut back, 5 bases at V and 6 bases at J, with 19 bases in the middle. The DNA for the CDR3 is TGTGCCAGCAGTGCTCGAAAATCGAGTGCGCATGAAAAACTGTTTTTT. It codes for CASSARKSSAHEKLFF. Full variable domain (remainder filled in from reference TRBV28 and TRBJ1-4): DVKVTQSSRYLVKRTGEKVFLECVQDMDHENMFWYRQDPGLGLRLIYFSYDVKMKEKGDIPEGYSVSREKKERFSLILESASTNQTSMYLCASSARKSSAHEKLFFGSGTQLSVL.

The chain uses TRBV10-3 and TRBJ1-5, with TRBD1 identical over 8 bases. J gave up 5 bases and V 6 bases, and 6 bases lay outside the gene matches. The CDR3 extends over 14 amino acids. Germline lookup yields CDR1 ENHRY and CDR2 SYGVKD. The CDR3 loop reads CAIRTTGADQPQHF. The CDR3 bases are TGTGCCATCAGAACGACAGGGGCCGATCAGCCCCAGCATTTT.

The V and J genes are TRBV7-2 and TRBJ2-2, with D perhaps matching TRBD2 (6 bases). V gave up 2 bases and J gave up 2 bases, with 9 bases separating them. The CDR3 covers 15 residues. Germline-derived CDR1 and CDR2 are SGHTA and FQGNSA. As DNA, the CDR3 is TGTGCCAGCAGCTTAATGGGACTTAACACCGGGGAGCTGTTTTTT. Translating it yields CASSLMGLNTGELFF.

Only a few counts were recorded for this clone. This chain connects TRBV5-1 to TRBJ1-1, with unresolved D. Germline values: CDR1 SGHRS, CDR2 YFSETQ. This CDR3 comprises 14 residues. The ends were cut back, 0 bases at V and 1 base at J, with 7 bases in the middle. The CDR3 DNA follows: TGCGCCAGCAGCTTGGGCCATCCGAACACTGAAGCTTTCTTT. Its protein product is CASSLGHPNTEAFF.

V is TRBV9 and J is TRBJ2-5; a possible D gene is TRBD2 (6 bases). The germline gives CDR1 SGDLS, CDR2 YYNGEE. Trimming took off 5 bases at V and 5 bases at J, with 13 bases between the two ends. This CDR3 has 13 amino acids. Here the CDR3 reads CASRSSGGETQYF. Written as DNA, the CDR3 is TGTGCCAGCAGGAGTAGCGGAGGGGAGACCCAGTACTTC.

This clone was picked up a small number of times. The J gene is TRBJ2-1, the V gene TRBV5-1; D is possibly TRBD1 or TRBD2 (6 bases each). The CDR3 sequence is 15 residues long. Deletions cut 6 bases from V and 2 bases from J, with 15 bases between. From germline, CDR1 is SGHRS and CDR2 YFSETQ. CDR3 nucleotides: TGCGCCAGCAACTACAAAGGGGGGACCTACAATGAGCAGTTCTTC. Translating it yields CASNYKGGTYNEQFF.

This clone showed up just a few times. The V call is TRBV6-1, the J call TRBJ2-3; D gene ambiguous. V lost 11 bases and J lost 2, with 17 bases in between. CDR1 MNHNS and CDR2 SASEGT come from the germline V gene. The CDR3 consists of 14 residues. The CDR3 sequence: CAVKSGPLTDTQYF. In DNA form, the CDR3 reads TGTGCCGTGAAAAGTGGACCGCTCACAGATACGCAGTATTTT.

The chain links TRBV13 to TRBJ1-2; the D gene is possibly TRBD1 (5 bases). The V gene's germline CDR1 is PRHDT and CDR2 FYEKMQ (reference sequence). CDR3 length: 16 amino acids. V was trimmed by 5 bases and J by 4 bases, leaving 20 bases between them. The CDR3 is CASSPPPTAPTYGYTF. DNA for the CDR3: TGTGCCAGCAGCCCACCCCCGACAGCCCCCACCTATGGCTACACCTTC.

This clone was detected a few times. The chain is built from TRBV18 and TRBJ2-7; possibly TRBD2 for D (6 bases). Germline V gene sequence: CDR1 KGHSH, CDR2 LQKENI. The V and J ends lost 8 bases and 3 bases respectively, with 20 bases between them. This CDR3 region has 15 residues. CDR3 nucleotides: TGTGCCAGCCAACGAGGGGACTCCAGGATCTACGAGCAGTACTTC. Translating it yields CASQRGDSRIYEQYF.

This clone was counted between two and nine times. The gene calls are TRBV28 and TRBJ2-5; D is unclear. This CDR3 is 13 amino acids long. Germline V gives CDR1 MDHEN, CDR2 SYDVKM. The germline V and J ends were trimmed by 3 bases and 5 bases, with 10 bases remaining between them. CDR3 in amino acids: CASSFGLRETQYF. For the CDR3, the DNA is TGTGCCAGCAGTTTCGGGCTGCGGGAGACCCAGTACTTC.

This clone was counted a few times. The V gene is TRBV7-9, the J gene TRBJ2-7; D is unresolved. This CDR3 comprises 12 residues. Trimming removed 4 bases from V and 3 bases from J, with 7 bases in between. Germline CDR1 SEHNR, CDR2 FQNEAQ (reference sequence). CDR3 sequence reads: CASSSVNYEQYF. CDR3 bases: TGTGCCAGCAGCTCGGTGAACTACGAGCAGTACTTC. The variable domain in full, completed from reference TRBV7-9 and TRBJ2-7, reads DTGVSQNPRHKITKRGQNVTFRCDPISEHNRLYWYRQTLGQGPEFLTYFQNEAQLEKSRLLSDRFSAERPKGSFSTLEIQRTEQGDSAMYLCASSSVNYEQYFGPGTRLTVT.

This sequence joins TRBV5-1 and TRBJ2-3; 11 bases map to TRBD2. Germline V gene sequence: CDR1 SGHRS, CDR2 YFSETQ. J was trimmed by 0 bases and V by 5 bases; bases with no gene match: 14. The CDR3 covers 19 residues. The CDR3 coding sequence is TGCGCCAGCAGACGACTAGCGGGGTCCGGGTCCTTAAGCACAGATACGCAGTATTTT. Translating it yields CASRRLAGSGSLSTDTQYF.

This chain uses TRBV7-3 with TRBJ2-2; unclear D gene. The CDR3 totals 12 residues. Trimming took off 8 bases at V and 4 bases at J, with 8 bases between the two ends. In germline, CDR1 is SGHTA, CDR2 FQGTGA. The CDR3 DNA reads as TGTGCCAGCCGCCTAACCACCGGGGAGCTGTTTTTT. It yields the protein CASRLTTGELFF.

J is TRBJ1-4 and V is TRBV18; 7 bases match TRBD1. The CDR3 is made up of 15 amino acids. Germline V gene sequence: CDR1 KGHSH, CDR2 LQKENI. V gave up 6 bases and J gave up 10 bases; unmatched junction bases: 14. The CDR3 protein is CASSTPAGGYGKLFF. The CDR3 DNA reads TGTGCCAGCTCTACCCCTGCAGGGGGTTATGGAAAACTGTTTTTT.

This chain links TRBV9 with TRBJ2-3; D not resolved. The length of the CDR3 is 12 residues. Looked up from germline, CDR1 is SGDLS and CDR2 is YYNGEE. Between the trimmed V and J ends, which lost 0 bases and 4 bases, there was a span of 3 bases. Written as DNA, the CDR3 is TGTGCCAGCAGCGTAGGATCAGATACGCAGTATTTT. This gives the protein CASSVGSDTQYF.

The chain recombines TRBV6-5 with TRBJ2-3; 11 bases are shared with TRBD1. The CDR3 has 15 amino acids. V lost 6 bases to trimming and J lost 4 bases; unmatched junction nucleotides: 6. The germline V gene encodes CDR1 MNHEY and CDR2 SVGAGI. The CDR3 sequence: CASRTGTGGADTQYF. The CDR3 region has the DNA TGTGCCAGCAGGACCGGGACAGGGGGAGCAGATACGCAGTATTTT.

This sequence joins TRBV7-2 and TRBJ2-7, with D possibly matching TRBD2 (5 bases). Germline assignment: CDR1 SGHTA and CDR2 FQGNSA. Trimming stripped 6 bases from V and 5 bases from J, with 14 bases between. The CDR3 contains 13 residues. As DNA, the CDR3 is TGTGCCAGCAGACCAGCGGTTGACAACGAGCAGTACTTC. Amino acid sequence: CASRPAVDNEQYF.

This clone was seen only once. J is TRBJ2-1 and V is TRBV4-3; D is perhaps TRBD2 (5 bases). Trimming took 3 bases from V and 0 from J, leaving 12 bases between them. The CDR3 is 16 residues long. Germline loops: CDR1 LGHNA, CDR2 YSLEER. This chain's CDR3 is CASSQRRGLSYNEQFF. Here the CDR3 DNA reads TGCGCCAGCAGCCAGCGGCGCGGGCTCTCCTACAATGAGCAGTTCTTC.

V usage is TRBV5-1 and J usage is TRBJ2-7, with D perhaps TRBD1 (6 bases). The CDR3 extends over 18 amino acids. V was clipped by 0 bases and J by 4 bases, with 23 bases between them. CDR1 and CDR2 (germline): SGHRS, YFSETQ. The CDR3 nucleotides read TGCGCCAGCAGCTTGGAGGCCAGGGGCTCTCCAAGGGGGTACGAGCAGTACTTC. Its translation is CASSLEARGSPRGYEQYF.

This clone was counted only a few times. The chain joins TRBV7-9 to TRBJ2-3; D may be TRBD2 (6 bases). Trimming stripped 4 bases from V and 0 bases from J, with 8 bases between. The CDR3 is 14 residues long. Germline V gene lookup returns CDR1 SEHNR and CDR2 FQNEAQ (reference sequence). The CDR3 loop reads CASSSGLSTDTQYF. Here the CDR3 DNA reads TGTGCCAGCAGCTCGGGACTTAGCACAGATACGCAGTATTTT. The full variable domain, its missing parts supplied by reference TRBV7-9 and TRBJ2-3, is DTGVSQNPRHKITKRGQNVTFRCDPISEHNRLYWYRQTLGQGPEFLTYFQNEAQLEKSRLLSDRFSAERPKGSFSTLEIQRTEQGDSAMYLCASSSGLSTDTQYFGPGTRLTVL.

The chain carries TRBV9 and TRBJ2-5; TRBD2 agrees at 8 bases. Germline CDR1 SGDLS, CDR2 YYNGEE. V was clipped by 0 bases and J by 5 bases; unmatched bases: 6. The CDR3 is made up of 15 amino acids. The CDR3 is CASSVEPGRVETQYF. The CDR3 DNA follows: TGTGCCAGCAGCGTAGAGCCCGGGAGGGTCGAGACCCAGTACTTC.

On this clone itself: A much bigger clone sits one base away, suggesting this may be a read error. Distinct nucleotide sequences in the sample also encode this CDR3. Written as DNA, the CDR3 is TGTGCCAGCAGTTACTTGGGCACTGAAGCTTTCTTT. This sequence encodes CASSYLGTEAFF. The J gene is TRBJ1-1, the V gene TRBV6-5; D uncertain. There are 12 residues in the CDR3. Germline V gives CDR1 MNHEY, CDR2 SVGAGI. Trimming shortened V by 1 base and J by 4 bases, and 4 bases separated the two germline ends.

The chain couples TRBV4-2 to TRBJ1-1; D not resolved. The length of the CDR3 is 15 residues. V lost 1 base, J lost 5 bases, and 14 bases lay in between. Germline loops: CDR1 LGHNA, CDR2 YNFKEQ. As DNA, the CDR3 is TGTGCCAGCAGCCAAGTGAACAACCGAGGAACTGAAGCTTTCTTT. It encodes CASSQVNNRGTEAFF.

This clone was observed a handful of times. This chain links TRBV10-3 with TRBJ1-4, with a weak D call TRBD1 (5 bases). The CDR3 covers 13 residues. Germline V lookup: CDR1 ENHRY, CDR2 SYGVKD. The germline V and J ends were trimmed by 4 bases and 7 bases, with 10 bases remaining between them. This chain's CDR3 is CAISVLQGEKLFF. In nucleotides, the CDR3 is TGTGCCATCAGTGTTTTGCAGGGTGAAAAACTGTTTTTT.

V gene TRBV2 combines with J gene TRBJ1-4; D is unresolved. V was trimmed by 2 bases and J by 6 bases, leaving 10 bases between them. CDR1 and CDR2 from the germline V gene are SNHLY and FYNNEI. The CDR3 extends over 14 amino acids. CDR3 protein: CASSEYWTYEKLFF. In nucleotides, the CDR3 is TGTGCCAGCAGTGAATACTGGACTTATGAAAAACTGTTTTTT.

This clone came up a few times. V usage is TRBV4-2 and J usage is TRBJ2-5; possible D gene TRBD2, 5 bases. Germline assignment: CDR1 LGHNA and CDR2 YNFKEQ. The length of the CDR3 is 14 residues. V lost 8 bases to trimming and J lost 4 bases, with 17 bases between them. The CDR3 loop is CASRGEGMGETQYF. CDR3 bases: TGTGCCAGCCGCGGCGAGGGAATGGGAGAGACCCAGTACTTC.

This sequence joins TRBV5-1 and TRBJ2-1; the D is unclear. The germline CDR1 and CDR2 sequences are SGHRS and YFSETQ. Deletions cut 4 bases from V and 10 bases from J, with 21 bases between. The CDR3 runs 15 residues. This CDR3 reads CASSQYLGPPYEQFF. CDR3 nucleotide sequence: TGCGCCAGCAGCCAATACCTCGGGCCTCCCTACGAGCAGTTCTTC.